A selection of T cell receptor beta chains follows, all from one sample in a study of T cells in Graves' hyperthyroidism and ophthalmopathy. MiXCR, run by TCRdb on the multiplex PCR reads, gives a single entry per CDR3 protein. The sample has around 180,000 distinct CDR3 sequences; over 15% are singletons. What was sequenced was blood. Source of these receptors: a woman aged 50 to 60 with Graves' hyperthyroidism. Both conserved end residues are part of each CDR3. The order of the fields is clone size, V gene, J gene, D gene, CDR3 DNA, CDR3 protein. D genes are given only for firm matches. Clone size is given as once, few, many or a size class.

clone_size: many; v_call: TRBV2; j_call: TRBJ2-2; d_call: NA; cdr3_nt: TGTGCCAGCAGTCCCATTGGGTTGGCCGGGGAGCTGTTTTTT; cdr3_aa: CASSPIGLAGELFF
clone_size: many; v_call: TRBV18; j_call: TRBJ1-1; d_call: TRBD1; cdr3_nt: TGTGCCAGCTCACCCCAGGGACAGGCCGGGGCAGAAGCTTTCTTT; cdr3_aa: CASSPQGQAGAEAFF
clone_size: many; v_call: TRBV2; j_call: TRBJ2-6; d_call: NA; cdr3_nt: TGTGCCAGCAGTAACAACAGGGTTTACGGGGCCAACGTCCTGACTTTC; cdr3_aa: CASSNNRVYGANVLTF
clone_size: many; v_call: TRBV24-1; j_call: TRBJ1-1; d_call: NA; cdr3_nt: TGTGCCACCAGTACTTCGACAGAGTACACTGAAGCTTTCTTT; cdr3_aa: CATSTSTEYTEAFF
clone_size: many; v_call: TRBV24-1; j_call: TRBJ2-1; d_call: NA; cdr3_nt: TGTGCCACCAGTTCTGGGGGGGGGCAAAGGAATGAGCAGTTCTTC; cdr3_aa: CATSSGGGQRNEQFF
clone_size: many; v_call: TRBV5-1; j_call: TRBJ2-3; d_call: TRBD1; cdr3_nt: TGCGCCAGCAGCCCCGACAGGGCGGTGGTAAGAGATACGCAGTATTTT; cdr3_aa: CASSPDRAVVRDTQYF
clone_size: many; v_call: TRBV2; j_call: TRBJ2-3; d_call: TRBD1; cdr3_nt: TGTGCCAGCAGTCAGGGGGGCACAGATACGCAGTATTTT; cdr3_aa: CASSQGGTDTQYF
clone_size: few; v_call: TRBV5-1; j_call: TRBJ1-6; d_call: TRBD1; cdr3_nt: TGCGCCAGCAGCTATTCGGGACAGGGGACAAATTCACCCCTCCACTTT; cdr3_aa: CASSYSGQGTNSPLHF
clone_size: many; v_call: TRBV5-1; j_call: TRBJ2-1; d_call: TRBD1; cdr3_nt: TGCGCCAGCAGCTGGGGACAGGGGGCGCTTGATGAGCAGTTCTTC; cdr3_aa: CASSWGQGALDEQFF
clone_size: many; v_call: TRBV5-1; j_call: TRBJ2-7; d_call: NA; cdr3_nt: TGCGCCAGCAGCTTGGTCAACGACGAGCAGTACTTC; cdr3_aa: CASSLVNDEQYF